Presented here are 9 T cell receptor beta chains from one specimen sequenced in a study of cytomegalovirus exposure and HLA in healthy donors (dated by TCRdb to 2015 to 2018). Receptors were amplified or captured by the immunoSEQ multiplex PCR assay. For the multiplex PCR, a mixture combining 60 forward primers for TCR Vbeta segments and 13 reverse primers for TCR Jbeta segments was used. TCRdb provides this immuneACCESS table in a form limited to in-frame rearrangements. Some clones are lacking; in checked studies, under half of them reflect an unresolved V gene, and why the rest are absent is not known. In this sample the table shows around 230,000 clones, 80% to 90% of which occur a single time. Jointly, the top ten make up roughly 0.26% of the sample. Sequenced material: PBMCs. The receptor source for this set is a girl aged 2-10 years in good health and CMV-seronegative.

V usage is TRBV5-1 and J usage is TRBJ2-1, with 9 bases aligning to TRBD1. The germline gives CDR1 SGHRS, CDR2 YFSETQ. This CDR3 spans 14 amino acids. V shed 5 bases, J shed 8 bases, and the junction held 8 bases outside the gene matches. CDR3: CASSMRQGGDEQFF. DNA of the CDR3: TGCGCCAGCAGTATGCGACAGGGGGGCGATGAGCAGTTCTTC.

This clone was detected once. The chain employs TRBV6-6 and TRBJ1-2; D may be TRBD1 (5 bases). CDR3 length: 14 amino acids. Between the trimmed V and J ends, which lost 10 bases and 4 bases, there was a span of 19 bases. Germline V gene data show CDR1 as MNHNY and CDR2 as SVGAGI (reference sequence). CDR3 nucleotides: TGTGCCACCCGAGGAGGGGTTATAGGCTATGGCTACACCTTC. It is translated as CATRGGVIGYGYTF.

This clone was seen only a few times. V gene TRBV19 combines with J gene TRBJ1-2; 8 bases are shared with TRBD1. Germline V gene data show CDR1 as LNHDA and CDR2 as SQIVND (reference sequence). V shed 7 bases, J shed 4 bases, and the junction held 8 bases outside the gene matches. This CDR3 has 14 amino acids. The CDR3 region is CASTDRAPLYGYTF. The CDR3 bases are TGTGCCAGTACGGACAGGGCTCCCCTCTATGGCTACACCTTC.

The chain carries TRBV10-2 and TRBJ1-1; D perhaps matches TRBD1 (6 bases). The V and J ends lost 6 bases and 7 bases respectively, with 21 bases between them. CDR1 and CDR2 (germline): WSHSY, SAAADI. The CDR3 sequence is 15 residues long. The CDR3, as DNA: TGCGCCAGCAGGAAAAGGACCGGGACATGGTTTGAAGCTTTCTTT. Protein: CASRKRTGTWFEAFF.

The CDR3 protein is CASRPIAAYEQYF. CDR3 in DNA: TGCGCCAGCAGACCAATAGCGGCCTACGAGCAGTACTTC. This chain connects TRBV5-1 to TRBJ2-5, with D maybe TRBD2 (6 bases). The DNA end favors TRBJ2-7, so the J call may be wrong. The CDR3 consists of 13 residues. Germline V CDR1 and CDR2: SGHRS, YFSETQ.

The V call is TRBV10-3, the J call TRBJ2-3; TRBD2 agrees at 10 bases. V shed 6 bases and J 5 bases; nucleotides not matched to a gene: 5. Germline V gene data show CDR1 as ENHRY and CDR2 as SYGVKD. There are 14 residues in the CDR3. The CDR3 DNA reads TGTGCCATCAGCCCACTAGCGGGACAAGATACGCAGTATTTT. It yields the protein CAISPLAGQDTQYF.

V is TRBV29-1 and J is TRBJ2-5, with TRBD1 identical over 9 bases. The J call is in doubt because the DNA end fits TRBJ2-7 better. CDR1 is SQVTM and CDR2 is ANQGSEA in the germline V gene. CDR3 length: 16 residues. CDR3 protein: CSVERRKGTGMGEQYF. The CDR3 DNA reads TGCAGCGTTGAAAGGAGGAAGGGGACAGGGATGGGCGAGCAGTACTTC.

This chain joins TRBV5-4 and TRBJ2-1, with 8 bases matching TRBD2. V shed 5 bases, J shed 1 base, and the junction held 5 bases outside the gene matches. The germline V gene has CDR1 SGHNT and CDR2 YYREEE (reference sequence). This CDR3 spans 15 amino acids. The CDR3 loop reads CASSMSGSSYNEQFF. The CDR3 DNA sequence: TGTGCCAGCAGTATGAGCGGGAGTTCCTACAATGAGCAGTTCTTC.

This clone was seen a handful of times. The chain combines TRBV5-6 with TRBJ2-1, with D perhaps matching TRBD1 (5 bases). The CDR3 loop spans 14 amino acids. Germline lookup yields CDR1 SGHDT and CDR2 YYEEEE. V lost 1 base, J lost 8 bases, and 13 bases lay in between. CDR3 sequence: CASSLRLGRDEQFF. CDR3 bases: TGTGCCAGCAGCTTGAGGTTAGGCAGGGATGAGCAGTTCTTC.